The 19 T cell receptor beta chains below all came from one sample that was sequenced in a study of CD8+ T cells in alopecia areata (dated by TCRdb to between 2018 and 2020). The sample's time point label, decoded: less than 30 weeks on oral tofacitinib. Sample treatment or condition, as interpreted from the label and publication: oral pan-JAK inhibitor, 5-10 mg twice daily. The library was made by the immunoSEQ multiplex PCR assay. RNA was extracted from all samples and reverse transcribed into cDNA as template for TCR sequencing. TCRdb retrieved this table from immuneACCESS and kept in-frame rearrangements only. Not all clones are present; in checked studies, unresolved V genes account for under half, and no reason is known for the remainder. The sample records over 95,000 clones, roughly 50% of which are singletons. The leading ten clones occupy approximately 3.6% of the sample. Material: CD4+ T cells sorted from blood, obtained at week 24, from a patient treated with tofacitinib. Receptors were obtained from a human donor with alopecia areata.

For this clone: The junction and the germline gene differ at one end; a read error may be behind it. The chain employs TRBV5-4 and TRBJ2-7; D perhaps matches TRBD2 (5 bases). The length of the CDR3 is 14 residues. The germline gives CDR1 SGHNT, CDR2 YYREEE (reference sequence). CDR3 region: CASSLEASSYEQYF. The CDR3 DNA reads as TGTGCCAGCAGTTTGGAGGCCAGCTCCTACGAGCAGTACTTC.

The CDR3 DNA is TGTGCCAGCAGCCAAGTCGGGGGGCAAGAGACCCAGTACTTC. As protein: CASSQVGGQETQYF. The chain has TRBV4-2 and TRBJ2-5; TRBD2 matches at 7 bases. The CDR3 runs to 14 residues. The V segment lost 1 base and the J segment 2 bases; nucleotides outside the gene matches: 1. Germline assignment: CDR1 LGHNA and CDR2 YNFKEQ.

The chain has TRBV5-1 and TRBJ2-3, with D tentatively TRBD2 (5 bases). From germline, CDR1 is SGHRS and CDR2 YFSETQ. With 0 bases removed from V and 9 bases from J, the gap between germline ends came to 11 bases. This CDR3 region has 13 residues. The CDR3 region is CASSLGGASTQYF. CDR3 in DNA: TGCGCCAGCAGCTTGGGGGGAGCGTCGACGCAGTATTTT.

This rearrangement joins TRBV18 to TRBJ2-2, with D maybe TRBD1 (6 bases). From germline, CDR1 is KGHSH and CDR2 LQKENI. This CDR3 contains 19 residues. Trimming removed 3 bases at V and 0 bases at J, with 20 bases between. CDR3 region: CASSPASRVTGTNTGELFF. The CDR3 region has the DNA TGTGCCAGCTCACCCGCGTCCCGGGTGACAGGAACGAACACCGGGGAGCTGTTTTTT.

The J gene is TRBJ1-2, the V gene TRBV5-6, with TRBD1 matching 8 bases. V trimming: 5 bases; J trimming: 6 bases; junction bases outside the gene matches: 6. The CDR3 extends over 13 amino acids. Germline-derived CDR1 and CDR2 are SGHDT and YYEEEE. CDR3: CASSYGQGDGYTF. DNA of the CDR3: TGTGCCAGCAGTTACGGACAGGGCGATGGCTACACCTTC.

The rearrangement uses TRBV27 and TRBJ1-2; TRBD1 might be the D (6 bases). Germline assignment: CDR1 MNHEY and CDR2 SMNVEV (reference sequence). Between the trimmed V and J ends, which lost 2 bases and 2 bases, there was a span of 12 bases. The CDR3 spans 15 residues. CDR3 amino acids: CASSLMQGSNYGYTF. CDR3 sequence (DNA): TGTGCCAGCAGTTTAATGCAGGGGAGCAACTATGGCTACACCTTC.

The V and J genes are TRBV5-1 and TRBJ2-2; 7 nucleotides align to TRBD1. The J segment lost 0 bases and the V segment lost 6 bases, leaving 5 bases of the junction unmatched. CDR1 and CDR2 (germline): SGHRS, YFSETQ. CDR3 size: 15 residues. CDR3 in amino acids: CASTGTVANTGELFF. CDR3 DNA sequence: TGCGCCAGCACGGGGACAGTCGCGAACACCGGGGAGCTGTTTTTT.

The chain employs TRBV7-8 and TRBJ2-7, with D hard to call. V was cut by 1 base and J by 6 bases, with 10 bases left in between. CDR1 and CDR2 (germline): SGHVS, FQNEAQ. The CDR3 length is 13 residues. The CDR3 is CASSLGAIGEQYF. The DNA for the CDR3 is TGTGCCAGCAGCTTAGGCGCGATCGGCGAGCAGTACTTC.

This clone appeared a few times. The CDR3 coding sequence is TGTGCCATCAACGGGGGCGCGGTGGGAGAGACCCAGTACTTC. Protein: CAINGGAVGETQYF. The chain carries TRBV10-3 and TRBJ2-5; the D call may be TRBD1 or TRBD2 (6 bases each). The V and J ends lost 7 bases and 4 bases respectively, with 16 bases between them. This CDR3 comprises 14 residues. The germline CDR1 and CDR2 sequences are ENHRY and SYGVKD.

The chain carries TRBV7-2 and TRBJ2-3; no definite D call. The germline CDR1 and CDR2 sequences are SGHTA and FQGNSA. V was clipped by 2 bases and J by 4 bases, with 13 bases between them. This CDR3 is 15 amino acids long. CDR3 DNA: TGTGCCAGCAGCTTAAGGTCCACGGTTTCAGATACGCAGTATTTT. This codes for CASSLRSTVSDTQYF.

Only a few counts were recorded for this clone. The V gene is TRBV6-1, the J gene TRBJ1-1; D is possibly TRBD1 (5 bases). There are 15 residues in the CDR3. The germline CDR1 and CDR2 sequences are MNHNS and SASEGT. Trimming removed 7 bases from V and 2 bases from J, with 17 bases in between. This CDR3 reads CASTPLTAVNTEAFF. CDR3 DNA sequence: TGTGCCAGCACTCCCCTGACAGCAGTTAACACTGAAGCTTTCTTT.

J is TRBJ1-6 and V is TRBV5-4; D might be TRBD1 (5 bases). Germline assignment: CDR1 SGHNT and CDR2 YYREEE (reference sequence). Trimming took off 0 bases at V and 6 bases at J, with 7 bases between the two ends. The length of the CDR3 is 14 residues. The CDR3 DNA follows: TGTGCCAGCAGCTTGGACAGGACTAATTCACCCCTCCACTTT. Protein product: CASSLDRTNSPLHF.

The gene calls are TRBV5-1 and TRBJ2-1; D may be TRBD1 or TRBD2 (5 bases each). Deletions cut 0 bases from V and 6 bases from J, with 16 bases between. The CDR3 extends over 16 amino acids. The V gene's germline CDR1 is SGHRS and CDR2 YFSETQ. CDR3 sequence: CASSLEGPPLRNEQFF. The CDR3 DNA reads as TGCGCCAGCAGCTTGGAGGGACCCCCGCTCCGCAATGAGCAGTTCTTC.

CDR3: CASKTGAYEQYF. The CDR3 nucleotides read TGTGCCAGCAAGACAGGAGCCTACGAGCAGTACTTC. The chain carries TRBV25-1 and TRBJ2-7; perhaps TRBD1 as D (6 bases). The CDR3 is made up of 12 amino acids. The ends were cut back, 7 bases at V and 2 bases at J, with 9 bases in the middle. From germline, CDR1 is MGHDK and CDR2 SYGVNS.

The genes are TRBV12-5 and TRBJ2-1; 11 bases fit TRBD2. The CDR3 has 16 amino acids. Germline-derived CDR1 and CDR2 are LGHNT and FRNRAP. V shed 0 bases and J 7 bases; nucleotides not matched to a gene: 5. The CDR3, as DNA: TGTGCTAGTGGTTTGGTGATAGCGGGGGGGCCAAATGAGCAGTTCTTC. This sequence encodes CASGLVIAGGPNEQFF.

The V and J genes are TRBV7-8 and TRBJ2-3; TRBD2 aligns across 12 bases. Germline V gene data show CDR1 as SGHVS and CDR2 as FQNEAQ. V lost 5 bases to trimming and J lost 12 bases; unmatched junction nucleotides: 6. CDR3 length: 13 amino acids. CDR3 region: CASSQTSGGHQYF. CDR3 coding DNA: TGTGCCAGCAGCCAAACTAGCGGGGGGCACCAGTATTTT.

The chain employs TRBV7-2 and TRBJ2-1, with 8 nucleotides matching TRBD2. Germline CDR1 reads SGHTA; CDR2 reads FQGNSA. This CDR3 has 16 residues. V gave up 5 bases and J gave up 7 bases; unmatched junction bases: 13. CDR3 amino acids: CASSQARGGGRNEQFF. As DNA, the CDR3 is TGTGCCAGCAGCCAGGCTCGGGGGGGCGGTCGGAATGAGCAGTTCTTC.

This clone occurred a few times. CDR3 loop: CASCRPQETQYF. CDR3 in DNA: TGTGCCAGCTGCAGGCCCCAAGAGACCCAGTACTTC. The chain joins TRBV7-9 to TRBJ2-5; D gene uncertain. Per the germline V gene, CDR1 is SEHNR and CDR2 is FQNEAQ (reference sequence). Trimming took off 8 bases at V and 1 base at J, with 8 bases between the two ends. The CDR3 loop spans 12 amino acids.

The chain recombines TRBV6-5 with TRBJ2-6; no firm D call. The CDR3 sequence is 14 residues long. Germline CDR1 is MNHEY and CDR2 is SVGAGI. The V gene lost 2 bases and the J gene lost 4 bases, with 6 bases spanning the gap. CDR3 DNA sequence: TGTGCCAGCAGTTACCTCCTCGGGGCCAACGTCCTGACTTTC. Translated: CASSYLLGANVLTF.